Below are 9 T cell receptor beta chains sequenced from a single sample in a study of vaccination and CD4 T cells after COVID-19. Using its own MiXCR run on the PCR reads, TCRdb lists one record per CDR3 protein. The table has about 21,000 distinct CDR3 sequences, under 60% seen once; the top ten hold 0.8% to 1%. The input for sequencing was CD4+ T cells from blood, taken before SARS-CoV-2 vaccination. These receptors were collected from a human donor who had recovered from COVID-19.

This clonotype was observed a single time. CDR3 amino acids: CASSAAGYNEQFF. CDR3 coding DNA: TGTGCCAGCAGCGCCGCGGGGTACAATGAGCAGTTCTTC. This chain connects TRBV7-2 to TRBJ2-1; D perhaps matches TRBD2 (6 bases). This CDR3 spans 13 amino acids. Trimming pared 5 bases from V and 4 bases from J, leaving 9 bases between. Germline CDR1 reads SGHTA; CDR2 reads FQGNSA.

CDR3 nucleotides: TGCAGTGCGGGACAGGGGGCTGGTCCCGGGGAGCTGTTTTTT. Residues: CSAGQGAGPGELFF. The chain combines TRBV20-1 with TRBJ2-2; 12 nucleotides line up with TRBD1. CDR1 and CDR2 from the germline V gene are DFQATT and SNEGSKA (reference sequence). Germline trimming cut 6 bases from V and 6 bases from J; bases unmatched to any gene: 5. The length of the CDR3 is 14 residues.

Only a few counts were recorded for this clonotype. V is TRBV20-1 and J is TRBJ2-7; 8 bases match TRBD1. The junction had 8 bases not matched to a gene; V was cut back by 6 bases and J by 4 bases. Looked up from germline, CDR1 is DFQATT and CDR2 is SNEGSKA (reference sequence). The CDR3 is made up of 13 amino acids. Written as DNA, the CDR3 is TGCAGTGCCATGGGGCAGGGGGCTTACGAGCAGTACTTC. Translated: CSAMGQGAYEQYF.

This clonotype was detected only a few times. The chain is built from TRBV20-1 and TRBJ2-5; D is ambiguous. The CDR3 is 13 amino acids. Germline CDR1 is DFQATT and CDR2 is SNEGSKA (reference sequence). V lost 6 bases to trimming and J lost 4 bases, with 15 bases between them. The CDR3 spells CSAPTVGSETQYF. The CDR3 DNA reads TGCAGTGCCCCGACTGTGGGGTCAGAGACCCAGTACTTC.

Of note for this clonotype: The DNA is left out, because the CDR3 cannot be placed on it with certainty; the CDR3 is given as TCRdb lists it. This rearrangement joins TRBV7-5 to TRBJ1-4; TRBD1, as called in the table, went unchecked against the DNA. TRBV7-5 is deemed a pseudogene. Counting both end residues, the CDR3 totals 17 amino acids. The CDR3: CISVPEAPPGYHEKLFF.

The CDR3 DNA sequence: TGTGCCTGGAGGGGGGGACACGGGTCACCCCTCCACTTT. It specifies CAWRGGHGSPLHF. This chain uses TRBV30 with TRBJ1-6, with a possible D match to TRBD1 (6 bases). Germline V lookup: CDR1 GTSNPN, CDR2 SVGIG (reference sequence). CDR3 length: 13 amino acids. Trimming stripped 3 bases from V and 10 bases from J, with 13 bases between. Together with reference TRBV30 and TRBJ1-6, the CDR3 gives the full variable domain: SQTIHQWPATLVQPVGSPLSLECTVEGTSNPNLYWYRQAAGRGLQLLFYSVGIGQISSEVPQNLSASRPQDRQFILSSKKLLLSDSGFYLCAWRGGHGSPLHFGNGTRLTVT.

This chain uses TRBV6-1 with TRBJ2-1; D not resolved. Near its end, the DNA agrees better with TRBJ2-7, so the J call may be wrong. This CDR3 region has 12 residues. Germline CDR1 is MNHNS and CDR2 is SASEGT. This CDR3 is CASSVMGYEQYF. The CDR3, as DNA: TGTGCCAGCAGTGTGATGGGCTACGAGCAGTACTTC.

This chain uses TRBV5-1 with TRBJ2-5; TRBD2 matches 11 bases. The CDR3 sequence is 15 residues long. The germline CDR1 and CDR2 sequences are SGHRS and YFSETQ. Trimming cost V 2 bases and J 5 bases; bases outside gene matches: 5. As DNA, the CDR3 is TGCGCCAGCAGCTTCGTACTAGCGGGAGCTGAGACCCAGTACTTC. It is translated as CASSFVLAGAETQYF. Using reference TRBV5-1 and TRBJ2-5 for the parts outside the CDR3, the full variable domain is KAGVTQTPRYLIKTRGQQVTLSCSPISGHRSVSWYQQTPGQGLQFLFEYFSETQRNKGNFPGRFSGRQFSNSRSEMNVSTLELGDSALYLCASSFVLAGAETQYFGPGTRLLVL.

The V gene is TRBV27, the J gene TRBJ1-4, with D tentatively TRBD1 (6 bases). The V and J ends lost 5 bases and 4 bases respectively, with 14 bases between them. Germline V gene sequence: CDR1 MNHEY, CDR2 SMNVEV (reference sequence). The CDR3 contains 15 residues. This CDR3 reads CASSGSGAGNEKLFF. The CDR3, as DNA: TGTGCCAGCAGTGGATCAGGGGCGGGTAATGAAAAACTGTTTTTT. Together with reference TRBV27 and TRBJ1-4, the CDR3 gives the full variable domain: EAQVTQNPRYLITVTGKKLTVTCSQNMNHEYMSWYRQDPGLGLRQIYYSMNVEVTDKGDVPEGYKVSRKEKRNFPLILESPSPNQTSLYFCASSGSGAGNEKLFFGSGTQLSVL.